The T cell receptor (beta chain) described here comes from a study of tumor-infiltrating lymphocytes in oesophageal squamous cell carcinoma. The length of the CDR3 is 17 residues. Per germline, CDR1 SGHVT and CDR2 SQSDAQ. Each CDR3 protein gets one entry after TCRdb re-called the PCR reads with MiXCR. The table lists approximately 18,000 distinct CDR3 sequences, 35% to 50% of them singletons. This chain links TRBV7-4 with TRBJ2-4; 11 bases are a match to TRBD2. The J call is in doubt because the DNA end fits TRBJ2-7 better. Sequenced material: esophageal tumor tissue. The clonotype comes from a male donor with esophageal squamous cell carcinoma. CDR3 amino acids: CASSFPSGRPAFYEQYF. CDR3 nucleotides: TGTGCCAGCAGCTTCCCTAGCGGGAGGCCCGCTTTCTACGAGCAGTACTTC.